The present T cell receptor (beta chain) was sequenced within a study of blood T cell repertoires in COVID-19. About the study: COVID-19 samples from acute and convalescent phases originated in the United States, Italy and Spain. PBMCs, B-cell-depleted T cells, or T cells provided the cDNA or gDNA that made up the material.

Method: immunoSEQ multiplex PCR; TCRdb's copy keeps in-frame clones and lacks some. In the table there are about 170,000 clones, less than 90% of which are singletons. A Seattle source enrolled patients during active infection and followed them longitudinally. The CDR3 runs to 13 residues. Trimming took off 2 bases at V and 2 bases at J, with 7 bases between the two ends. Germline loops: CDR1 SGHNT, CDR2 YYREEE (reference sequence). This clone was observed once. The chain carries TRBV5-4 and TRBJ2-5; D unresolved. The sequencing input was peripheral blood. The TCR comes from a woman aged 70 to 79 with COVID-19, enrolled during active disease. In DNA form, the CDR3 reads TGTGCCAGCAGCTTTATACAGCAAGAGACCCAGTACTTC. It translates to CASSFIQQETQYF.